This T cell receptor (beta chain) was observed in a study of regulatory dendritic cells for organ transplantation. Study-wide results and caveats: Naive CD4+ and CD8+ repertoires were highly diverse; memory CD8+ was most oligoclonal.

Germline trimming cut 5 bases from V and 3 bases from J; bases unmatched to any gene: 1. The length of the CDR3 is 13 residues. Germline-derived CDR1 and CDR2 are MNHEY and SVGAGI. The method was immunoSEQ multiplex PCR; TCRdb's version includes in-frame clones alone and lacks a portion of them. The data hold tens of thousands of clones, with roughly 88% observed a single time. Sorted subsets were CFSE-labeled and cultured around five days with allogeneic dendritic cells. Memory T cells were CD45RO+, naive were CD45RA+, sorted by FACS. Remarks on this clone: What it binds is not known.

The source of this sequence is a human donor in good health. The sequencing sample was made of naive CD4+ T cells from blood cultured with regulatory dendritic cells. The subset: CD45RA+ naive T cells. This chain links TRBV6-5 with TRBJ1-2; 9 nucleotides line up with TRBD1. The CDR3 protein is CASSRDRDYGYTF. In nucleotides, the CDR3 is TGTGCCAGCAGTCGGGACAGGGACTATGGCTACACCTTC.